This T cell receptor beta chain originates from a study of T cells in localized non-small cell lung cancer. Measured with immunoSEQ multiplex PCR; TCRdb has only the in-frame clones, and not every one. This table holds about 950 clones, around 25% found once. The study, taken as a whole, reports: Uninvolved nearby lung showed the greatest T cell clonality, exceeding that found in tumor.

As regards this clone: Its specificity is unknown.

Trimming took 3 bases from V and 3 from J, leaving 11 bases between them. CDR3 length equals 13 residues. From germline, CDR1 is SQVTM and CDR2 ANQGSEA. The J gene is TRBJ1-1, the V gene TRBV29-1; D unclear. The receptor's source is a female donor over 55 with stage I lung adenocarcinoma. The specimen comprised normal lung tissue next to the tumor, sampled before any cancer treatment. CDR3 sequence (DNA): TGCAGCGTTGATTTGGGTAGGGACACTGAAGCTTTCTTT. Amino acid sequence: CSVDLGRDTEAFF.